Described below is a single TCR beta chain sequence and its context. As yet, its antigen is unknown. Amplification used 60 Vbeta primers and 13 Jbeta primers. Profiling relied on immunoSEQ multiplex PCR, and the TCRdb table lists in-frame clones only, not all of them. In the table there are roughly 84,000 clones, more than 60% of which are singletons. This record comes from a study of cytomegalovirus exposure and HLA in healthy donors. Study as a whole: HLA-typed donors were the source of around 85 million unique TCRs held in an early data release. The Caucasian-associated ancestry cluster contained about 80% of the approximately 400 genotyped donors.

Notes on the study in general: Diagnosis of cytomegalovirus status made by the classifier reportedly showed high specificity and sensitivity. Available immune exposure information covered CMV serostatus only.

The junction had 6 bases not matched to a gene; V was cut back by 6 bases and J by 4 bases. Germline V gene data show CDR1 as KGHSH and CDR2 as LQKENI. The CDR3 extends over 15 amino acids. This chain joins TRBV18 and TRBJ2-7; 13 bases map to TRBD2. The origin of this receptor is a human donor in good health. Sequencing used PBMCs. The CDR3 loop reads CASSRGTSGEYEQYF. The CDR3 coding sequence is TGTGCCAGCTCCCGAGGGACTAGCGGGGAATACGAGCAGTACTTC.